Listed below are T cell receptor beta chains from one sample, sequenced in a study of OX40 agonist ivuxolimab in advanced cancers. Clones were read by immunoSEQ multiplex PCR, and TCRdb kept only the in-frame ones, dropping some. The data contain under 100,000 clones, more than 85% of them singletons. The material was CD4+ or CD8+ T cells sorted from blood, obtained in a trial of the OX40 agonist ivuxolimab. The source of these receptors is an adult with an advanced solid tumor such as melanoma, head and neck, liver or kidney cancer. Each CDR3 is given with its conserved first and last residue. A D gene is named only where the DNA matches it firmly. Clone size is not always given. Where it is, it says once, few, many or a class for expanded clones.

j_gene	v_gene	d_gene	abundance	CDR3nt	CDR3aa
TRBJ1-3	TRBV6-5	.	.	TGTGCCAGCAGTTACAACATCCACTCTGGAAACACCATATATTTT	CASSYNIHSGNTIYF
TRBJ2-3	TRBV5-1	.	.	TGCGCCAGCAGCTTGGAAGGGATCACAGATACGCAGTATTTT	CASSLEGITDTQYF
TRBJ1-5	TRBV30	.	.	TGTGCCTGGGCGACGGTGAATAGCAATCAGCCCCAGCATTTT	CAWATVNSNQPQHF
TRBJ2-7	TRBV5-1	TRBD1	.	TGCGCCAGCAGCTGGGGACAGGGGGGAGGCGAGCAGTACTTC	CASSWGQGGGEQYF
TRBJ2-4	TRBV18	.	.	TGTGCCAGCTCACCGCCGGGAGAGGACATTCAATACTTC	CASSPPGEDIQYF
TRBJ1-4	TRBV28	.	.	TGTGCCAGCAGGCTCCAGGGTGGCAATGAAAAACTGTTTTTT	CASRLQGGNEKLFF
TRBJ2-5	TRBV4-2	.	.	TGTGCCAGCAGCCAAGGAGGAGGGATGATAGAGACCCAGTACTTC	CASSQGGGMIETQYF
TRBJ2-5	TRBV7-2	.	.	TGTGCCAGCAGCTACCTAGGAGGTACGGAGACCCAGTACTTC	CASSYLGGTETQYF
TRBJ2-7	TRBV7-9	.	.	TGTGCCACAGGGGGACTAATTGTGGGCAACGGGGAGCAGTACTTC	CATGGLIVGNGEQYF
TRBJ2-2	TRBV5-4	TRBD2	.	TGTGCCAGCAGCTTGCCCCTAGCGGGAGGGATATTCGGGGAGCTGTTTTTT	CASSLPLAGGIFGELFF
TRBJ1-1	TRBV2	TRBD1	once	TGTGCCACCGGAGTCCGGGACAGGGTTTTTGATGAAGCTTTCTTT	CATGVRDRVFDEAFF
TRBJ2-5	TRBV27	TRBD1	.	TGTGCCAGCAGTCCAAGAGGACAGGGGAGGACGGAGACCCAGTACTTC	CASSPRGQGRTETQYF
TRBJ1-2	TRBV28	.	.	TGTGCCAGCAGCCCCGGTAGACAGCCTGTCTACTATGGCTACACCTTC	CASSPGRQPVYYGYTF
TRBJ2-3	TRBV5-8	.	.	TGTGCCAGCAGCTTACCGGGTAGCACAGATACGCAGTATTTT	CASSLPGSTDTQYF
TRBJ2-7	TRBV28	TRBD2	.	TGTGCCAGCAGTCTTCTAGCGGGAGAATCCTACGAGCAGTACTTC	CASSLLAGESYEQYF
TRBJ2-5	TRBV7-2	.	.	TGTGCCAGCAGTGTAGAGGGCGTCCAGGCCCAGTACTTC	CASSVEGVQAQYF
TRBJ2-3	TRBV30	TRBD2	.	TGTGCCTGGAGTAAAGGACTAGCGGGAACTACTAGCACAGATACGCAGTATTTT	CAWSKGLAGTTSTDTQYF
TRBJ2-2	TRBV5-5	.	once	TGTGCCAGCAGCTTGAGAGAGGGGAACACCGGGGAGCTGTTTTTT	CASSLREGNTGELFF
TRBJ2-2	TRBV5-1	TRBD2	.	TGCGCCAGCAGCTTCGGCGGGAGGGCCGGGGAGCTGTTTTTT	CASSFGGRAGELFF
TRBJ2-7	TRBV11-2	TRBD1	.	TGTGCCAGCACCCCAGGGGTACAGGGGGAGGCCGAGCAGTACTTC	CASTPGVQGEAEQYF
TRBJ2-5	TRBV7-2	.	once	TGTGCCAGCAGCCCGACTAGAGTCCAAGAGGCCCAGTACTTC	CASSPTRVQEAQYF
TRBJ2-1	TRBV27	.	once	TGTGCCAGCAGTTTATTTGGAGGGCCGTATGAGCAGTTCTTC	CASSLFGGPYEQFF
TRBJ2-5	TRBV6-1	.	.	TGTGCCAGCACCGAACAAGGGTCGCAGGAGACCCAGTACTTC	CASTEQGSQETQYF
TRBJ2-1	TRBV18	TRBD2	.	TGTGCCAGCTCGTACATAGGCGGGAGGGACGATGAGCAGTTCTTC	CASSYIGGRDDEQFF
TRBJ2-1	TRBV30	TRBD2	once	TGTGCCTGGACCAGCGGGGTCAATGAGCAGTTCTTC	CAWTSGVNEQFF
TRBJ2-3	TRBV5-1	.	.	TGCGCCAGCAGCTTGGGGACTCCTAGCACAGATACGCAGTATTTT	CASSLGTPSTDTQYF
TRBJ2-7	TRBV5-1	.	.	TGCGCCAGCACCTCTCCAGGCAGGATCTACGAGCAGTACTTC	CASTSPGRIYEQYF
TRBJ2-7	TRBV11-2	.	.	TGTGCCAGCAGCTTAGGGGACGGATACGAGCAGTACTTC	CASSLGDGYEQYF
TRBJ2-7	TRBV6-1	.	.	TGTGCCAGCAGTGAATGGCAGGGGTCCTACGAGCAGTACTTC	CASSEWQGSYEQYF
TRBJ2-5	TRBV7-9	.	.	TGTGCCAGCAGCTTAGGGACTGCACAAGAGACCCAGTACTTC	CASSLGTAQETQYF
TRBJ1-2	TRBV6-5	.	.	TGTGCCGGCCTAGGTCCAAATGGCTACACCTTC	CAGLGPNGYTF
TRBJ2-3	TRBV6-5	.	.	TGTGCCAGCAGTTCTGGGTGGACAGATACGCAGTATTTT	CASSSGWTDTQYF
TRBJ1-1	TRBV2	.	.	TGTGCCAGCAGAGTAGGGTGGGACACTGAAGCTTTCTTT	CASRVGWDTEAFF
TRBJ2-3	TRBV29-1	TRBD2	.	TGCAGCGTGGACGAACTAGCGGGAGGGGGCTCGCAGTATTTT	CSVDELAGGGSQYF
TRBJ1-5	TRBV6-4	TRBD1	.	TGTGCCAGCAGTGAGTCGACAGGGAGTCAGCCCCAGCATTTT	CASSESTGSQPQHF
TRBJ1-1	TRBV6-1	.	.	TGTGCCAGCAGTGTAACAGCGAACACTGAAGCTTTCTTT	CASSVTANTEAFF
TRBJ1-5	TRBV19	.	.	TGTGCCAGTAATGGCTATAGCAATCAGCCCCAGCATTTT	CASNGYSNQPQHF
TRBJ2-3	TRBV18	TRBD1	.	TGTGCCAGCTCATCAGGAGAAAGACAGGGCATCACAGATACGCAGTATTTT	CASSSGERQGITDTQYF
TRBJ2-3	TRBV18	.	.	TGTGCCAGCTCACCACGTCCGGGGGCGACAGATACGCAGTATTTT	CASSPRPGATDTQYF
TRBJ2-2	TRBV11-1	TRBD2	.	TGTGCCAGCAGTCCTACTAGCGGGGCTACCGGGGAGCTGTTTTTT	CASSPTSGATGELFF
TRBJ1-1	TRBV7-9	TRBD1	.	TGTGCCAGCAGCTCCCAGGGGGGAAACACTGAAGCTTTCTTT	CASSSQGGNTEAFF
TRBJ2-5	TRBV28	TRBD2	.	TGTGCCAGCAGTCCCCAAGGGACTAGCGGGAGAAAGACCCAGTACTTC	CASSPQGTSGRKTQYF
TRBJ2-6	TRBV4-1	.	.	TGCGCCAGCAGCCAAGGAGTTCCTAGTACCTCTGGGGCCAACGTCCTGACTTTC	CASSQGVPSTSGANVLTF
TRBJ2-5	TRBV30	TRBD1	.	TGTGCCTGGAGTGTAGCCCCCGCAGGGGGCTGGGAGACCCAGTACTTC	CAWSVAPAGGWETQYF
TRBJ1-2	TRBV28	.	.	TGTGCCAGCAGAGGACAGCCCGGCGACCCTCACTATGGCTACACCTTC	CASRGQPGDPHYGYTF
TRBJ2-5	TRBV10-3	.	.	TGTGCCATCAGTGGGGGACCCCCGTACCAAGAGACCCAGTACTTC	CAISGGPPYQETQYF
TRBJ1-1	TRBV10-3	TRBD1	.	TGTGCCATCAGTGCCGGACAGGGGAACACTGAAGCTTTCTTT	CAISAGQGNTEAFF
TRBJ1-5	TRBV19	.	.	TGTGCCAGTAGCCGCGGACTGATCAATCAGCCCCAGCATTTT	CASSRGLINQPQHF
TRBJ2-2	TRBV5-1	TRBD1	.	TGCGCCAGCAGGCCGGGACAGCTGAACACCGGGGAGCTGTTTTTT	CASRPGQLNTGELFF
TRBJ2-3	TRBV19	.	.	TGTGCCAGTAGTATGGGCAGGGGAACAGATACGCAGTATTTT	CASSMGRGTDTQYF
TRBJ2-5	TRBV5-1	.	.	TGCGCCAGCAGCTGGAGGGGGGACAGCGAGGAGACCCAGTACTTC	CASSWRGDSEETQYF
TRBJ1-4	TRBV28	.	.	TGTGCCAGCAGCACCTCACCCTCAACTAATGAAAAACTGTTTTTT	CASSTSPSTNEKLFF
TRBJ2-7	TRBV19	.	once	TGTGCCAGTACTACGGGAGTGGGGTACGAGCAGTACTTC	CASTTGVGYEQYF
TRBJ2-5	TRBV7-7	TRBD2	.	TGTGCTAGCAGCTCAGGACTAGCGGGAGAAGAGACCCAGTACTTC	CASSSGLAGEETQYF
TRBJ2-5	TRBV5-6	.	.	TGTGCCAGCAGCTTGGCCCCGGGTGAGACCCAGTACTTC	CASSLAPGETQYF